This TCR beta chain was sequenced in a study of cytomegalovirus exposure and HLA in healthy donors. About the study: The study's early data release held tens of millions of unique TCRs from HLA-typed donors. Study observations and caveats: When the data were analyzed later, several of the most significant clusters appeared to be linked to common viral pathogens. Most CMV-associated TCR beta chains appeared HLA-restricted in a later analysis. TCR beta V- and J-gene trimming was later associated with a missense DCLRE1C variant.

On this clone: Its antigen is not identified.

PCR involved 60 Vbeta and 13 Jbeta primers. Assay: immunoSEQ multiplex PCR; the TCRdb copy retains only in-frame clones and omits some. This repertoire shows some 150,000 clones, roughly two thirds found once; its top ten account for roughly 3%. Trimming stripped 6 bases from V and 2 bases from J, with 7 bases between. Germline lookup yields CDR1 LNHDA and CDR2 SQIVND (reference sequence). The length of the CDR3 is 12 residues. Source material: PBMCs. This clonotype was obtained from a woman in her twenties or thirties in good health and CMV-seronegative. The chain has TRBV19 and TRBJ2-5; the D is unclear. The CDR3 DNA is TGTGCCAGTAGAAACAGACAAGAGACCCAGTACTTC. Protein sequence: CASRNRQETQYF.